The clone carrying this T cell receptor (beta chain) was seen only once. This table comes from immunoSEQ multiplex PCR, and its TCRdb copy is limited to in-frame clones, with some not included. The data hold fewer than 130,000 clones, with approximately 92% observed a single time. This sample stems from a study of siplizumab effects on memory and regulatory T cells. V lost 0 bases and J lost 8, with 11 bases in between. This CDR3 has 14 residues. The V gene's germline CDR1 is WSHSY and CDR2 SAAADI. V and J are TRBV10-2 and TRBJ2-1; D gene ambiguous. This TCR was sampled from a human donor in good health. The sample comprised CD4+ T cells sorted from blood. CDR3 bases: TGCGCCAGCAGTGAGTCTTTATCGGTCCATGAGCAGTTCTTC. This sequence encodes CASSESLSVHEQFF.